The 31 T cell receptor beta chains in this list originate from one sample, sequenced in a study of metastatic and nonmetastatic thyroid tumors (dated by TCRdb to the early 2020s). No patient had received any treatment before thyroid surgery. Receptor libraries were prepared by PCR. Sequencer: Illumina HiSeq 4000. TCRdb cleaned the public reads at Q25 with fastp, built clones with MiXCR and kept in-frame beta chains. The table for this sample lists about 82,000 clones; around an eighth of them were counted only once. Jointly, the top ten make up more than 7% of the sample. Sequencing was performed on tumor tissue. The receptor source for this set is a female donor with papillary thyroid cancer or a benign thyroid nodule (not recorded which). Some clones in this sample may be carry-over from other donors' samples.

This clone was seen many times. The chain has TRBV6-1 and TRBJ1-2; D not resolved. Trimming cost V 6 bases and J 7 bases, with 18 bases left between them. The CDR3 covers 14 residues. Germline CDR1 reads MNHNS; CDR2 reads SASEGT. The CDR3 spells CASSLSVLEGGYTF. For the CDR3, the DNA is TGTGCCAGCAGCCTCTCTGTCCTTGAGGGTGGCTACACCTTC.

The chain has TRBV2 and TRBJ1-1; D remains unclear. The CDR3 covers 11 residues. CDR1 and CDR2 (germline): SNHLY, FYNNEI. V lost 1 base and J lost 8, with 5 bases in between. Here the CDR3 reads CASSEGREAFF. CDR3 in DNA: TGTGCCAGCAGTGAAGGCAGGGAAGCTTTCTTT.

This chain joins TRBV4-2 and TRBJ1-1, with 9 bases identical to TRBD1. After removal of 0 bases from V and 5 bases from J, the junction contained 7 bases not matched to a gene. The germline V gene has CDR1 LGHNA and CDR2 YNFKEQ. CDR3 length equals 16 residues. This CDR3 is CASSQDWTGASTEAFF. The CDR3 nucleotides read TGTGCCAGCAGCCAAGATTGGACAGGGGCGAGTACTGAAGCTTTCTTT.

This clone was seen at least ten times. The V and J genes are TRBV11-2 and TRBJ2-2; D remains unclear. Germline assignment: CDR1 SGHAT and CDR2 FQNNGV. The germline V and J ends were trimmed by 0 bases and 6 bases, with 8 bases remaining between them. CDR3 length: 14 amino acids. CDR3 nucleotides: TGTGCCAGCAGCTTAGAATTTAGGGCCGGGGAGCTGTTTTTT. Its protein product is CASSLEFRAGELFF.

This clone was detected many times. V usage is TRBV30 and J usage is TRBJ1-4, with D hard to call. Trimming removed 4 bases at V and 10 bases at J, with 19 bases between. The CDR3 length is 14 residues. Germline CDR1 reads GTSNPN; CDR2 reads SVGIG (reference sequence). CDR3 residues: CAWKLEVTGVKLFF. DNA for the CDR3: TGTGCCTGGAAGTTGGAGGTTACGGGCGTAAAACTGTTTTTT.

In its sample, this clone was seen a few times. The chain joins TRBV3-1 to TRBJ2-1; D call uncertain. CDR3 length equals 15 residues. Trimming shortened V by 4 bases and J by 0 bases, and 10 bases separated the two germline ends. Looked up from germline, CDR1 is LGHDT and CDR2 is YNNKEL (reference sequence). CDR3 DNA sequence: TGTGCCAGCAGCCGCCGGGTTAGCTCCTACAATGAGCAGTTCTTC. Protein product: CASSRRVSSYNEQFF.

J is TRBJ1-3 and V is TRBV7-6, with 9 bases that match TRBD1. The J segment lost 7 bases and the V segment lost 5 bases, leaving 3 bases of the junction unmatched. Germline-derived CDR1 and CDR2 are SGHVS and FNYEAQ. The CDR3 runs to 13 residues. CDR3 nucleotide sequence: TGTGCCAGCAGCACAGGACAGGGGAACACCATATATTTT. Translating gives CASSTGQGNTIYF.

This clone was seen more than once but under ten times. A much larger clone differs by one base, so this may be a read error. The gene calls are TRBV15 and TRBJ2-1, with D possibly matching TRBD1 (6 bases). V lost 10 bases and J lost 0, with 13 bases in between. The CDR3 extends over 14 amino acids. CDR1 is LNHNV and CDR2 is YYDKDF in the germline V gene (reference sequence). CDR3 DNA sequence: TGTGCCATCTCGAGGGGGTGCTCCTACAATGAGCAGTTCTTC. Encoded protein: CAISRGCSYNEQFF.

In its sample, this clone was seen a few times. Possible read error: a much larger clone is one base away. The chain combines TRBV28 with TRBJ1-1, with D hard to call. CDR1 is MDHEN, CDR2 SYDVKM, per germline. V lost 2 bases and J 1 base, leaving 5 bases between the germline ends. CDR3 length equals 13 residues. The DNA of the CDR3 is TGTGCCAGCAGTTTACATCCGAACACTGAAGCTTTCTTT. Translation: CASSLHPNTEAFF.

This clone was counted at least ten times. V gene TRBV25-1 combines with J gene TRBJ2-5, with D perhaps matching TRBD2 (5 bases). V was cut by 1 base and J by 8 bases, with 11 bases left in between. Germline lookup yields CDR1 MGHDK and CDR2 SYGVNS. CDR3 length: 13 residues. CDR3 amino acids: CASSESHPGTQYF. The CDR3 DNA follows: TGTGCCAGCAGTGAATCCCATCCGGGAACCCAGTACTTC.

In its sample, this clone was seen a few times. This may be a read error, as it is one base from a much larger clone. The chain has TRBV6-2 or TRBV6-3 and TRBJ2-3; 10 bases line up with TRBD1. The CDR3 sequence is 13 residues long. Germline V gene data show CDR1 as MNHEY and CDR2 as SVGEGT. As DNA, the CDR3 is TGTGCCAGCAGGACAGGGGGCACAGATATGCAGTATTTT. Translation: CASRTGGTDMQYF.

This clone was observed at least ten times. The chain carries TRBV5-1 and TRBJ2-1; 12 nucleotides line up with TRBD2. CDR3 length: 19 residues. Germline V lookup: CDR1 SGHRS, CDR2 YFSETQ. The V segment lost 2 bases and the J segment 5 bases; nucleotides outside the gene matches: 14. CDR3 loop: CASSFRRGGTSGSNNEQFF. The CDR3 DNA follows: TGCGCCAGCAGCTTCCGTCGCGGTGGGACTAGCGGGTCCAACAATGAGCAGTTCTTC.

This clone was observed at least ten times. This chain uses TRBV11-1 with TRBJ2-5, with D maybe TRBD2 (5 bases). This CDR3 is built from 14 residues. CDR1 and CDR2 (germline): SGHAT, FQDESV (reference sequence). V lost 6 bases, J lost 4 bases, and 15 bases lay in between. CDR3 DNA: TGTGCCAGCAGACCAAGAACGGGGTTAGAGACCCAGTACTTC. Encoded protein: CASRPRTGLETQYF.

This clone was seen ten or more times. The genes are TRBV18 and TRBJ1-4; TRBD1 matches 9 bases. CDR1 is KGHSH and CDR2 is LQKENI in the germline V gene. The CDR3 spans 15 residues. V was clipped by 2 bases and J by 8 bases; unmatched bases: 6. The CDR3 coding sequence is TGTGCCAGCTCACCAAGGACAGGGGCGCGAGAAAAACTGTTTTTT. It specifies CASSPRTGAREKLFF.

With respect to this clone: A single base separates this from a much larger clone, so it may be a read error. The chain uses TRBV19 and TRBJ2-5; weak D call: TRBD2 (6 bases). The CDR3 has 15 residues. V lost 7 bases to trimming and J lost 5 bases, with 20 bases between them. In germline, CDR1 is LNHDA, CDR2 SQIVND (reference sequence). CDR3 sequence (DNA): TGTGCCAGTAAGAGAGGGCGGGATGAACGGGAGACCCAGTACTTC. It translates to CASKRGRDERETQYF. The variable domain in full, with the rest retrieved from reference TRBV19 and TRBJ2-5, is DGGITQSPKYLFRKEGQNVTLSCEQNLNHDAMYWYRQDPGQGLRLIYYSQIVNDFQKGDIAEGYSVSREKKESFPLTVTSAQKNPTAFYLCASKRGRDERETQYFGPGTRLLVL.

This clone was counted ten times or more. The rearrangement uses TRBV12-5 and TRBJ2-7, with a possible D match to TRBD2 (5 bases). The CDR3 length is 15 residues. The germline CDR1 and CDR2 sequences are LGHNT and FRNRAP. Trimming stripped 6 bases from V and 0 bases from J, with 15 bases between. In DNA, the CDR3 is TGTGCTAGTGGCTCCCCCGGGGAACTCTCCTACGAGCAGTACTTC. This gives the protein CASGSPGELSYEQYF.

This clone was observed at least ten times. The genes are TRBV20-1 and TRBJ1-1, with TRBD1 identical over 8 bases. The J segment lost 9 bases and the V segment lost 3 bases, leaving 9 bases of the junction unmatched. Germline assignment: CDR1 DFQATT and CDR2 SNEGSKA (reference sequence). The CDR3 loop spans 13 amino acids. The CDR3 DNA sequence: TGCAGTGCTAGTTACGGACAGGGTAAGAAAGCTTTCTTT. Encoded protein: CSASYGQGKKAFF.

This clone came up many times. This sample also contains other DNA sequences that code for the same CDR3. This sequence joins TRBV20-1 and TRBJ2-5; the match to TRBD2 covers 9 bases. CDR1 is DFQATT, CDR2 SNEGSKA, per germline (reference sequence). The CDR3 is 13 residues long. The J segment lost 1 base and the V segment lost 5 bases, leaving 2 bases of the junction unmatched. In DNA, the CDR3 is TGCAGTGCTGCGACTAGCGGCCAAGAGACCCAGTACTTC. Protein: CSAATSGQETQYF.

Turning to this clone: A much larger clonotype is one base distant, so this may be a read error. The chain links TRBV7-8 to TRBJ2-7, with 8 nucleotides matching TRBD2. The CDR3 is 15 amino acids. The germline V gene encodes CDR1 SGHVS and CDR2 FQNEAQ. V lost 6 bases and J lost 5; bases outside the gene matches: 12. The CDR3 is CASRPPGTRIHEQYF. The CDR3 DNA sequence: TGTGCCAGCAGGCCCCCCGGGACTAGGATCCACGAGCAGTACTTC.

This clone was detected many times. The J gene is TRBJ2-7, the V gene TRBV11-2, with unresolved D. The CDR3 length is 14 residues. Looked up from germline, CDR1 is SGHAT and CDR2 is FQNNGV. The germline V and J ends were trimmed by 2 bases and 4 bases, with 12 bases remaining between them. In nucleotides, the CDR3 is TGTGCCAGCAGCTTAAGGAGTCGCAGTTACGAGCAGTACTTC. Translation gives CASSLRSRSYEQYF.

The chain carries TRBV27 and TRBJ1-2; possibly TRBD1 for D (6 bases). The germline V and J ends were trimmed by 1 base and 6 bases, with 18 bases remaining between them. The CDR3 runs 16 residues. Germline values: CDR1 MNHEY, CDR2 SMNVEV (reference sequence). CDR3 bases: TGTGCCAGCAGTTTATACCTCGTGGGGGGGGCGGATGGCTACACCTTC. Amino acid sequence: CASSLYLVGGADGYTF.

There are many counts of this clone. Written as DNA, the CDR3 is TGTGCCAGCAGCTTACACAGGGATGGCGGGGAGCTGTTTTTT. Protein: CASSLHRDGGELFF. The chain is built from TRBV7-3 and TRBJ2-2, with TRBD1 as a possible D gene (6 bases). Germline CDR1 SGHTA, CDR2 FQGTGA. The CDR3 is 14 amino acids. Trimming pared 2 bases from V and 7 bases from J, leaving 11 bases between.

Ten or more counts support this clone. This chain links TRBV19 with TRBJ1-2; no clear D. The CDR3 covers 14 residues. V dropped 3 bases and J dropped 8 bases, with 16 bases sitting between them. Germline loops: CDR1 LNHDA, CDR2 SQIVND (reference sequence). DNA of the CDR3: TGTGCCAGTAGTATTAGTGCACCTGACTTGGGCTACACCTTC. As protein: CASSISAPDLGYTF.

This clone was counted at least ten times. The CDR3 bases are TGTGCCAGCAGCGCCAGGGGGTTTAACTATGGCTACACCTTC. Translated, it gives CASSARGFNYGYTF. The chain is built from TRBV12-3 or TRBV12-4 and TRBJ1-2, with 7 positions matching TRBD1. The trim removed 6 bases at V and 1 base at J, leaving 5 bases unmatched. This CDR3 contains 14 residues.

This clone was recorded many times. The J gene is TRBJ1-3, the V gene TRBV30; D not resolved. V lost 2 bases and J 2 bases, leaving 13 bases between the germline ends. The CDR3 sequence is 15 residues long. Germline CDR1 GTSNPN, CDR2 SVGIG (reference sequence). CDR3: CAWSSFLGAGNTIYF. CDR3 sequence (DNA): TGTGCCTGGAGTAGTTTTTTGGGTGCTGGAAACACCATATATTTT.

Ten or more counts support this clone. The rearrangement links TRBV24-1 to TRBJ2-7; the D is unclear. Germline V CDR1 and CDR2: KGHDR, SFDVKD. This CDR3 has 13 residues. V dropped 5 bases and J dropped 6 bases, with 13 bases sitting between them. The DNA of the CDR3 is TGTGCCACCAGTGGCCGCGGATCGGTCGAGCAGTACTTC. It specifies CATSGRGSVEQYF.

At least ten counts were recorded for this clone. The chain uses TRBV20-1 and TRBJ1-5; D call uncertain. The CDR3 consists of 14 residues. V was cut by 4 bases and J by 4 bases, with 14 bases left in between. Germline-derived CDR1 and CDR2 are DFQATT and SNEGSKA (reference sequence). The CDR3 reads CSAMEEWGNQPQHF. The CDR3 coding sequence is TGCAGTGCTATGGAGGAATGGGGAAATCAGCCCCAGCATTTT.

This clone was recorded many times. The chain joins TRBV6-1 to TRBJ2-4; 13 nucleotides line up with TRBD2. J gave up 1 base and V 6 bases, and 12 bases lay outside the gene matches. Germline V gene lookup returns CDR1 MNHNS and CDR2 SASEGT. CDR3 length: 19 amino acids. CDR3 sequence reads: CASRPGLAGRVTAKNIQYF. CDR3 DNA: TGTGCCAGCAGACCGGGACTAGCGGGAAGGGTGACGGCCAAAAACATTCAGTACTTC.

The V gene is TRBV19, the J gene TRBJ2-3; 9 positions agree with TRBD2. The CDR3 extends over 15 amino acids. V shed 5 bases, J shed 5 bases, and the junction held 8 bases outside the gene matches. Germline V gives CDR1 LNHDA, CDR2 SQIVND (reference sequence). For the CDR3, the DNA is TGTGCCAGTAGTCCCGGCGGGAGGGCCCAAGATACGCAGTATTTT. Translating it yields CASSPGGRAQDTQYF.

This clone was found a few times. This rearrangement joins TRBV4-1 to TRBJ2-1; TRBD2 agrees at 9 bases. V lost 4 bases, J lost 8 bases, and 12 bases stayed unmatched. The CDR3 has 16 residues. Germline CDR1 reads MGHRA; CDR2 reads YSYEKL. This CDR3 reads CASSPLVSGRGDEQFF. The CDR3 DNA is TGCGCCAGCAGCCCCCTGGTTAGCGGGAGAGGGGATGAGCAGTTCTTC.

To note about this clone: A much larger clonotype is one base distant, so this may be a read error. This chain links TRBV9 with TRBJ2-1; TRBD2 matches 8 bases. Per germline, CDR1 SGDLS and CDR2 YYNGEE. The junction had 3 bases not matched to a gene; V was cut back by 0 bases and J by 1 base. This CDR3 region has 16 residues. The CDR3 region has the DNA TGTGCCAGCAGCGTAGATCCGGGGGGGTCCTACAATGAGCAGTTCTTC. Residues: CASSVDPGGSYNEQFF.